A selection of T cell receptor beta chains follows, all from one sample in a study of T cell responses to AZD1222 COVID-19 vaccine. TCRdb's table, derived via immunoSEQ multiplex PCR, lists solely in-frame clones and lacks some. The sample includes some 130,000 clones, 70% to 90% of them seen just once. The specimen was peripheral blood, collected on day 0 of AZD1222 vaccination. Receptor source: an adult in good health. Each CDR3 is given with its conserved first and last residue. The order of the fields is V gene, J gene, CDR3 protein.

v_call: TRBV5-1
j_call: TRBJ2-7
cdr3_aa: CASSYGTGEAYEQYF

v_call: TRBV3-1/TRBV3-2
j_call: TRBJ1-2
cdr3_aa: CASSQDYRDDNYGYTF

v_call: TRBV5-1
j_call: TRBJ2-3
cdr3_aa: CASTPTGGRDTQYF

v_call: TRBV5-1
j_call: TRBJ2-2
cdr3_aa: CASSLRGPGTGELFF

v_call: TRBV20-1
j_call: TRBJ1-1
cdr3_aa: CSARHSREAFF

v_call: TRBV6-5
j_call: TRBJ1-1
cdr3_aa: CASSYDGQGRTEAFF

v_call: TRBV5-5
j_call: TRBJ1-1
cdr3_aa: CASSLSTHTNTEAFF

v_call: TRBV6-6
j_call: TRBJ2-7
cdr3_aa: CASSPGLYEQYF

v_call: TRBV5-1
j_call: TRBJ2-5
cdr3_aa: CASSVGRRGETQYF

v_call: TRBV28
j_call: TRBJ1-2
cdr3_aa: CASSTQGGPLPF

v_call: TRBV27
j_call: TRBJ2-7
cdr3_aa: CASGGLAGGPYEQYF